These 23 T cell receptor beta chains were sequenced from one sample in a study of Ad26.COV2.S vaccination and SARS-CoV-2 variants. Regarding treatment: 15 to 20 received Ad26.COV2.S at low or high dose, single or two shots; 5 received placebo; per-sample allocation not given. At day 63 after the first vaccine or placebo injection, samples were drawn. Sequenced by immunoSEQ multiplex PCR; TCRdb stores in-frame clones only, minus some. The table includes around 300,000 clones, roughly 90% detected once. Sequenced material: peripheral blood, taken in a trial of Ad26.COV2.S vaccine versus placebo. The receptors come from a person between 18 and 59 years old who received the Ad26.COV2.S COVID-19 vaccine or a placebo.

The rearrangement joins TRBV3-1 (or the pseudogene TRBV3-2) to TRBJ1-3; 8 nucleotides line up with TRBD1. The CDR3 consists of 19 residues. Germline V gives CDR1 LGHDT, CDR2 YNNKEL (reference sequence). V dropped 0 bases and J dropped 0; count of bases not matched to a gene: 10. For the CDR3, the DNA is TGTGCCAGCAGCCAAGAATTGGGGGCAGGGGGCTACTCTGGAAACACCATATATTTT. Protein product: CASSQELGAGGYSGNTIYF.

This chain uses TRBV6-5 with TRBJ2-2; D not certain. CDR1 MNHEY and CDR2 SVGAGI come from the germline V gene. V lost 11 bases to trimming and J lost 8 bases, with 15 bases between them. This CDR3 comprises 12 residues. CDR3 DNA: TGTGCCTACGGACGTGGTGCTGGGGAGCTGTTTTTT. The encoded protein is CAYGRGAGELFF.

V usage is TRBV6-2 or TRBV6-3 and J usage is TRBJ2-1, with D possibly being TRBD1 or TRBD2 (5 bases each). CDR1 is MNHEY and CDR2 is SVGEGT in the germline V gene. There are 14 residues in the CDR3. V lost 7 bases and J lost 6, with 16 bases in between. This CDR3 is CASNPGAASNEQFF. The CDR3, as DNA: TGTGCCAGCAACCCCGGGGCAGCCAGCAATGAGCAGTTCTTC.

Notes on this clone: Distinct nucleotide sequences in the sample also encode this CDR3. The CDR3 loop is CASSRGYGYTF. CDR3 DNA: TGTGCCAGCAGCCGGGGCTATGGCTACACCTTC. This chain uses TRBV12-3 or TRBV12-4 with TRBJ1-2; unclear D gene. The CDR3 extends over 11 amino acids. V lost 6 bases to trimming and J lost 4 bases, with 6 bases between them.

This chain connects TRBV5-6 to TRBJ2-5, with 7 bases identical to TRBD2. After removal of 4 bases from V and 0 bases from J, the junction contained 3 bases not matched to a gene. The germline V gene has CDR1 SGHDT and CDR2 YYEEEE. There are 14 residues in the CDR3. The CDR3 nucleotides are TGTGCCAGCAGCCGGGGGGTGTACCAAGAGACCCAGTACTTC. Its protein is CASSRGVYQETQYF.

This chain connects TRBV3-1 (or the pseudogene TRBV3-2) to TRBJ2-7, with 8 bases that match TRBD1. The germline V gene has CDR1 LGHDT and CDR2 YNNKEL (reference sequence). Trimming cost V 4 bases and J 4 bases; bases outside gene matches: 12. There are 16 residues in the CDR3. CDR3 sequence: CASSPLTGDRRYEQYF. Here the CDR3 DNA reads TGTGCCAGCAGCCCATTGACCGGGGACAGGCGGTACGAGCAGTACTTC.

This chain links TRBV7-8 with TRBJ1-1, with D hard to call. Germline CDR1 and CDR2: SGHVS and FQNEAQ. This CDR3 is 15 amino acids long. The ends were cut back, 2 bases at V and 0 bases at J, with 10 bases in the middle. In nucleotides, the CDR3 is TGTGCCAGCAGCTTATCGCCCCTAATGAACACTGAAGCTTTCTTT. As protein: CASSLSPLMNTEAFF. Full variable domain (remainder filled in from reference TRBV7-8 and TRBJ1-1): GAGVSQSPRYKVAKRGQDVALRCDPISGHVSLFWYQQALGQGPEFLTYFQNEAQLDKSGLPSDRFFAERPEGSVSTLKIQRTQQEDSAVYLCASSLSPLMNTEAFFGQGTRLTVV.

The V gene is TRBV6-5, the J gene TRBJ1-5; D not resolved. The CDR3 is made up of 15 amino acids. CDR1 is MNHEY and CDR2 is SVGAGI in the germline V gene. Trimming removed 6 bases at V and 3 bases at J, with 15 bases between. The CDR3 here is CASSPRGAFNQPQHF. For the CDR3, the DNA is TGTGCCAGCAGCCCACGGGGTGCCTTCAATCAGCCCCAGCATTTT.

This chain uses TRBV30 with TRBJ2-2; 12 positions match TRBD2. The CDR3 runs 14 residues. V trimming: 3 bases; J trimming: 7 bases; junction bases outside the gene matches: 3. Germline V gene lookup returns CDR1 GTSNPN and CDR2 SVGIG (reference sequence). For the CDR3, the DNA is TGTGCCTGGAGAGGGACTAGCGGGCGCGGGGAGCTGTTTTTT. Protein: CAWRGTSGRGELFF.

The V call is TRBV6-5, the J call TRBJ1-1; D is undetermined. CDR1 and CDR2 from the germline V gene are MNHEY and SVGAGI. V was trimmed by 0 bases and J by 6 bases, leaving 11 bases between them. CDR3 length equals 14 residues. CDR3 loop: CASSYSSGSAEAFF. The CDR3, as DNA: TGTGCCAGCAGTTACTCGAGTGGGTCCGCTGAAGCTTTCTTT.

This clone was counted a single time. In DNA form, the CDR3 reads TGTGCCAGCAGCCCGGACAGTTCGGCTAACTATGGCTACACCTTC. It translates to CASSPDSSANYGYTF. The chain links TRBV4-2 to TRBJ1-2; TRBD1 is a possible D gene (6 bases). The CDR3 loop spans 15 amino acids. V was cut by 4 bases and J by 0 bases, with 12 bases left in between. Germline CDR1 is LGHNA and CDR2 is YNFKEQ.

A remark on this clone: Other DNA variants within this sample encode the same CDR3. This chain joins TRBV9 and TRBJ2-3; possibly TRBD1 for D (6 bases). V gave up 0 bases and J gave up 8 bases, with 7 bases separating them. This CDR3 contains 12 residues. From germline, CDR1 is SGDLS and CDR2 YYNGEE. The CDR3 reads CASSVEGGTQYF. The DNA for the CDR3 is TGTGCCAGCAGCGTAGAAGGGGGTACGCAGTATTTT.

The chain has TRBV6-5 and TRBJ1-4; tentative D call: TRBD1 (6 bases). CDR1 and CDR2 from the germline V gene are MNHEY and SVGAGI. This CDR3 is built from 15 residues. V lost 4 bases, J lost 7 bases, and 16 bases lay in between. The CDR3 DNA follows: TGTGCCAGCAGTTTTGGCCAGGGAGGGGGTGAAAAACTGTTTTTT. Translated, it gives CASSFGQGGGEKLFF.

The rearrangement joins TRBV12-5 to TRBJ1-4; the D is unclear. The germline V gene has CDR1 LGHNT and CDR2 FRNRAP. Trimming took off 6 bases at V and 5 bases at J, with 16 bases between the two ends. The CDR3 covers 15 residues. Written as DNA, the CDR3 is TGTGCTAGTGGGAAATCGGGATCCCCCAATGAAAAACTGTTTTTT. This sequence encodes CASGKSGSPNEKLFF.

J is TRBJ1-2 and V is TRBV6-5; D perhaps matches TRBD1 (5 bases). Germline V lookup: CDR1 MNHEY, CDR2 SVGAGI. Trimming pared 2 bases from V and 5 bases from J, leaving 12 bases between. The CDR3 extends over 14 amino acids. DNA of the CDR3: TGTGCCAGCAGTTACAGGGGATCAGGTTATGGCTACACCTTC. Protein product: CASSYRGSGYGYTF.

V gene TRBV21-1 combines with J gene TRBJ1-5. TRBV21-1 is a known pseudogene. This CDR3 contains 17 residues. CDR3 DNA: TGTGCCAGCAGCAACCCTGGAGGCGGTAGGAGCAATCAGCCCCAGCATTTT. Translating it yields CASSNPGGGRSNQPQHF.

This clone was detected only a few times. The chain links TRBV3-1 (or the pseudogene TRBV3-2) to TRBJ1-2, with TRBD1 as a possible D gene (6 bases). V was trimmed by 1 base and J by 8 bases, leaving 11 bases between them. CDR1 is LGHDT, CDR2 YNNKEL, per germline (reference sequence). CDR3 length equals 13 residues. The CDR3 loop is CASSQVQGRGYTF. CDR3 bases: TGTGCCAGCAGCCAAGTGCAGGGGAGAGGCTACACCTTC.

V and J are TRBV7-9 and TRBJ2-5, with 9 nucleotides matching TRBD1. Per germline, CDR1 SEHNR and CDR2 FQNEAQ (reference sequence). V was pared by 5 bases and J by 4 bases, with 5 bases of the junction left unmatched. This CDR3 is built from 14 residues. CDR3 DNA: TGTGCCAGCAGCCCACAGGGGGCCCCAGAGACCCAGTACTTC. As protein: CASSPQGAPETQYF.

V gene TRBV5-1 combines with J gene TRBJ1-1; maybe TRBD1 (5 bases). Trimming removed 1 base at V and 8 bases at J, with 9 bases between. Per germline, CDR1 SGHRS and CDR2 YFSETQ. CDR3 length: 12 residues. CDR3 in amino acids: CASSLSGTEAFF. The CDR3 nucleotides are TGCGCCAGCAGCTTGTCTGGGACCGAAGCTTTCTTT.

V gene TRBV5-8 combines with J gene TRBJ2-3; D is possibly TRBD2 (5 bases). CDR1 SGHTS and CDR2 YDEGEE come from the germline V gene. Trimming took 5 bases from V and 2 from J, leaving 21 bases between them. The CDR3 runs 17 residues. The CDR3 nucleotides read TGTGCCAGCAGGACTAAACTCGGGCCCTACCCCACAGATACGCAGTATTTT. Translated, it gives CASRTKLGPYPTDTQYF.

Here the CDR3 reads CASSLAEGLNTEAFF. As DNA, the CDR3 is TGTGCCAGCAGCTTAGCAGAGGGGCTAAACACTGAAGCTTTCTTT. The chain recombines TRBV7-2 with TRBJ1-1, with TRBD1 as a possible D gene (5 bases). Germline loops: CDR1 SGHTA, CDR2 FQGNSA. The CDR3 totals 15 residues. The ends were cut back, 0 bases at V and 2 bases at J, with 10 bases in the middle. Looking up the rest from reference TRBV7-2 and TRBJ1-1 gives the full variable domain: GAGVSQSPSNKVTEKGKDVELRCDPISGHTALYWYRQSLGQGLEFLIYFQGNSAPDKSGLPSDRFSAERTGGSVSTLTIQRTQQEDSAVYLCASSLAEGLNTEAFFGQGTRLTVV.

This chain uses TRBV7-9 with TRBJ2-4; D might be TRBD2 (6 bases). Looked up from germline, CDR1 is SEHNR and CDR2 is FQNEAQ (reference sequence). Trimming left V 1 base short and J 0 bases short, with 10 bases between. The CDR3 totals 16 residues. The CDR3 DNA reads TGTGCCAGCAGCTTAGGGACTACCCTAGCCAAAAACATTCAGTACTTC. Its protein is CASSLGTTLAKNIQYF.

The chain links TRBV28 to TRBJ1-2; TRBD1 matches 7 bases. CDR1 MDHEN and CDR2 SYDVKM come from the germline V gene. This CDR3 region has 16 residues. V trimming: 3 bases; J trimming: 8 bases; junction bases outside the gene matches: 15. The CDR3 DNA reads TGTGCCAGCAGTTTTAGGGGGGATCCGACAGGGTACGGCTACACCTTC. Its translation is CASSFRGDPTGYGYTF.